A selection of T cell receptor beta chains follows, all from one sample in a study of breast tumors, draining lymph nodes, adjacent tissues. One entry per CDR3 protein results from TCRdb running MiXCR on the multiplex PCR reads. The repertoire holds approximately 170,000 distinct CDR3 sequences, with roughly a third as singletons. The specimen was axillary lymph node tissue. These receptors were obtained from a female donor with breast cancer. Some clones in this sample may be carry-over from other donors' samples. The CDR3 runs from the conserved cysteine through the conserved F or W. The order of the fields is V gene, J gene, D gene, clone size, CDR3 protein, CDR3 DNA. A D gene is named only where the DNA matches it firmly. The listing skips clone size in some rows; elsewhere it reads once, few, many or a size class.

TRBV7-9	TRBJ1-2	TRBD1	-	CASSQEGQGAWGYTF	TGTGCCAGCAGCCAAGAAGGACAGGGGGCGTGGGGCTACACCTTC
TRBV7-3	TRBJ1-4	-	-	CASSPDATGKLFF	TGTGCCAGCAGCCCGGACGCGACTGGAAAACTGTTTTTT
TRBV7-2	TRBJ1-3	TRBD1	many	CASSLETGAGNTIYF	TGTGCCAGCAGCTTAGAGACAGGGGCGGGGAACACCATATATTTT
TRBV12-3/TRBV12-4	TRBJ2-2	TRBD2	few	CASSSRTSGVRTGELFF	TGTGCCAGCAGTTCCCGGACTAGCGGGGTGAGGACCGGGGAGCTGTTTTTT
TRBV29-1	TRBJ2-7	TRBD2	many	CSAGGASGSYEQYF	TGCAGCGCCGGGGGGGCTAGCGGCTCCTACGAGCAGTACTTC
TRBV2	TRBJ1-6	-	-	CASRGPEGLHF	TGTGCCAGCAGAGGACCGGAAGGCCTCCACTTT
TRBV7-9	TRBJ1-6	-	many	CASSRPAVGLYNSPLHF	TGTGCCAGCAGCCGCCCTGCAGTCGGACTTTATAATTCACCCCTCCACTTT
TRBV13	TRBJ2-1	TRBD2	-	CASSLGGRAYNEQFF	TGTGCCAGCAGCTTAGGCGGGAGGGCCTACAATGAGCAGTTCTTC
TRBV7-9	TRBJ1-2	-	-	CASSPRPGPNTGEAGYTF	TGTGCCAGCAGCCCCCGCCCGGGCCCGAACACCGGGGAGGCTGGCTACACCTTC
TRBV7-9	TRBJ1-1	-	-	CASSSMSPENTEAFF	TGTGCTAGCAGCTCAATGAGTCCCGAGAACACTGAAGCTTTCTTT
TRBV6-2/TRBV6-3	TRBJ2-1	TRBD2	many	CASSVLTGLAGDNEQFF	TGTGCCAGCAGTGTCCTGACGGGACTAGCGGGGGACAATGAGCAGTTCTTC